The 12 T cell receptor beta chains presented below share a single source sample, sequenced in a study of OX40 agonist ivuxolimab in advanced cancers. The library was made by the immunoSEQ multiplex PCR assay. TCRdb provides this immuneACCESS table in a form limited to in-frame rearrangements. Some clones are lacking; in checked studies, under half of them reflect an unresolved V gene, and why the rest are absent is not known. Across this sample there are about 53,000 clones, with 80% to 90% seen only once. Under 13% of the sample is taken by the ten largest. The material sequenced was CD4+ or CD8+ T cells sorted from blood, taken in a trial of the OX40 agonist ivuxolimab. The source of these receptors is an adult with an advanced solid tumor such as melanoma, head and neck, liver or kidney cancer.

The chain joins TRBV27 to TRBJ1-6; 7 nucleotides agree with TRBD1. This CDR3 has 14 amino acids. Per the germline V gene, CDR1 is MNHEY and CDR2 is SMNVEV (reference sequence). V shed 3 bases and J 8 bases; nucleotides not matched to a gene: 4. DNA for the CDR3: TGTGCCAGCAGTTTTGGCAGGGGGGATTCACCCCTCCACTTT. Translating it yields CASSFGRGDSPLHF.

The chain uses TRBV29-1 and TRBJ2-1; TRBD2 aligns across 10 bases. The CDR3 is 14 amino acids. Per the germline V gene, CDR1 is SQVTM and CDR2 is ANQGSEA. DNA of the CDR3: TGCAGTTCCAGGGCTAGCGGGAGTATCAATGAGCAGTTCTTC. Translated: CSSRASGSINEQFF.

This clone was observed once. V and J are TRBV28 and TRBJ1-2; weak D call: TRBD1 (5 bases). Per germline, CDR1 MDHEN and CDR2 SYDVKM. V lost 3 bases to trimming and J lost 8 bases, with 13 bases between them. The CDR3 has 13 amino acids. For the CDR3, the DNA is TGTGCCAGCAGTTTTGGGGGAGGGCGCGGCTACACCTTC. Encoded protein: CASSFGGGRGYTF.

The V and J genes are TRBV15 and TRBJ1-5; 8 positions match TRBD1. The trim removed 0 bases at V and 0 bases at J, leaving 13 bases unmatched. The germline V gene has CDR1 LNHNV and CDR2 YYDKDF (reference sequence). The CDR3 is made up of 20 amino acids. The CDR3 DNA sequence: TGTGCCACCAGCAGAGATCGGACACGGACAGGGCGAGATAGCAATCAGCCCCAGCATTTT. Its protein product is CATSRDRTRTGRDSNQPQHF.

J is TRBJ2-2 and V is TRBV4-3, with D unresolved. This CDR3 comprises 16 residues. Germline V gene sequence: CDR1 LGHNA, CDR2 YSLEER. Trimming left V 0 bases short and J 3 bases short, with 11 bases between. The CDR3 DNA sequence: TGCGCCAGCAGCCAAGATCCTAACAGCGACACCGGGGAGCTGTTTTTT. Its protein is CASSQDPNSDTGELFF.

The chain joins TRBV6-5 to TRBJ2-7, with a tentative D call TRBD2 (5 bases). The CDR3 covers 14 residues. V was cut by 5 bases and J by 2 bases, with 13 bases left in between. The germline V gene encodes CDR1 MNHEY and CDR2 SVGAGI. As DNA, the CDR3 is TGTGCCAGCAGTCCCCCGGACGGGACCTACGAGCAGTACTTC. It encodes CASSPPDGTYEQYF.

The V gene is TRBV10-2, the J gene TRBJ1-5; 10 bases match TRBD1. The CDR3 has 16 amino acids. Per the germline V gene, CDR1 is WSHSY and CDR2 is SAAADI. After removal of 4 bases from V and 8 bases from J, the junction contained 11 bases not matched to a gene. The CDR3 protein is CASSVDRGALGEPQHF. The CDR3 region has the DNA TGCGCCAGCAGTGTGGACAGGGGGGCCCTCGGGGAGCCCCAGCATTTT.

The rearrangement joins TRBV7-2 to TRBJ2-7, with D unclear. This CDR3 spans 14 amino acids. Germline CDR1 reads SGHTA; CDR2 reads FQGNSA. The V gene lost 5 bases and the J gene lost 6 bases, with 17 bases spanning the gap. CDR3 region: CASSPDAGYPEQYF. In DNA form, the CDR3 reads TGTGCCAGCAGCCCCGACGCCGGGTATCCCGAGCAGTACTTC.

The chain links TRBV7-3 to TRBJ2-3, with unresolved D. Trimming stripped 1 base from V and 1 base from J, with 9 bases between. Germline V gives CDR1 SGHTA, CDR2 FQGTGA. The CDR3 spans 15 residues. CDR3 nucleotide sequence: TGTGCCAGCAGCTTAAACCCCATAGGCACAGATACGCAGTATTTT. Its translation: CASSLNPIGTDTQYF.

CDR3 nucleotides: TGTGCCAGCAGCTTAGGCGGGAGGGCGAACACCGGGGAGCTGTTTTTT. Translation gives CASSLGGRANTGELFF. The chain uses TRBV7-3 and TRBJ2-2; the match to TRBD2 covers 9 bases. The CDR3 totals 16 residues. Per germline, CDR1 SGHTA and CDR2 FQGTGA. The J segment lost 0 bases and the V segment lost 2 bases, leaving 1 base of the junction unmatched. Using reference TRBV7-3 and TRBJ2-2 for the parts outside the CDR3, the full variable domain is GAGVSQTPSNKVTEKGKYVELRCDPISGHTALYWYRQSLGQGPEFLIYFQGTGAADDSGLPNDRFFAVRPEGSVSTLKIQRTERGDSAVYLCASSLGGRANTGELFFGEGSRLTVL.

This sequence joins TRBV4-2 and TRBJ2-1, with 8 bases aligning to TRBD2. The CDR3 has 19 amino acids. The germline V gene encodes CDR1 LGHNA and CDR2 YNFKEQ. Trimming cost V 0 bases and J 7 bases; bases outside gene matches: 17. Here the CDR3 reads CASSQDHLGSGSFGNEQFF. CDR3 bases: TGTGCCAGCAGCCAAGATCATCTGGGGAGCGGGAGCTTTGGGAATGAGCAGTTCTTC.

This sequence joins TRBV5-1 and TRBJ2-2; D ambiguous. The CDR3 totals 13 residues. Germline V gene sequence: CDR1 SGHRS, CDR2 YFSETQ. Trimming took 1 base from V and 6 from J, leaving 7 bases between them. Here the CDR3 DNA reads TGCGCCAGCAGCTTGACACGGCCCGGGGAGCTGTTTTTT. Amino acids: CASSLTRPGELFF.